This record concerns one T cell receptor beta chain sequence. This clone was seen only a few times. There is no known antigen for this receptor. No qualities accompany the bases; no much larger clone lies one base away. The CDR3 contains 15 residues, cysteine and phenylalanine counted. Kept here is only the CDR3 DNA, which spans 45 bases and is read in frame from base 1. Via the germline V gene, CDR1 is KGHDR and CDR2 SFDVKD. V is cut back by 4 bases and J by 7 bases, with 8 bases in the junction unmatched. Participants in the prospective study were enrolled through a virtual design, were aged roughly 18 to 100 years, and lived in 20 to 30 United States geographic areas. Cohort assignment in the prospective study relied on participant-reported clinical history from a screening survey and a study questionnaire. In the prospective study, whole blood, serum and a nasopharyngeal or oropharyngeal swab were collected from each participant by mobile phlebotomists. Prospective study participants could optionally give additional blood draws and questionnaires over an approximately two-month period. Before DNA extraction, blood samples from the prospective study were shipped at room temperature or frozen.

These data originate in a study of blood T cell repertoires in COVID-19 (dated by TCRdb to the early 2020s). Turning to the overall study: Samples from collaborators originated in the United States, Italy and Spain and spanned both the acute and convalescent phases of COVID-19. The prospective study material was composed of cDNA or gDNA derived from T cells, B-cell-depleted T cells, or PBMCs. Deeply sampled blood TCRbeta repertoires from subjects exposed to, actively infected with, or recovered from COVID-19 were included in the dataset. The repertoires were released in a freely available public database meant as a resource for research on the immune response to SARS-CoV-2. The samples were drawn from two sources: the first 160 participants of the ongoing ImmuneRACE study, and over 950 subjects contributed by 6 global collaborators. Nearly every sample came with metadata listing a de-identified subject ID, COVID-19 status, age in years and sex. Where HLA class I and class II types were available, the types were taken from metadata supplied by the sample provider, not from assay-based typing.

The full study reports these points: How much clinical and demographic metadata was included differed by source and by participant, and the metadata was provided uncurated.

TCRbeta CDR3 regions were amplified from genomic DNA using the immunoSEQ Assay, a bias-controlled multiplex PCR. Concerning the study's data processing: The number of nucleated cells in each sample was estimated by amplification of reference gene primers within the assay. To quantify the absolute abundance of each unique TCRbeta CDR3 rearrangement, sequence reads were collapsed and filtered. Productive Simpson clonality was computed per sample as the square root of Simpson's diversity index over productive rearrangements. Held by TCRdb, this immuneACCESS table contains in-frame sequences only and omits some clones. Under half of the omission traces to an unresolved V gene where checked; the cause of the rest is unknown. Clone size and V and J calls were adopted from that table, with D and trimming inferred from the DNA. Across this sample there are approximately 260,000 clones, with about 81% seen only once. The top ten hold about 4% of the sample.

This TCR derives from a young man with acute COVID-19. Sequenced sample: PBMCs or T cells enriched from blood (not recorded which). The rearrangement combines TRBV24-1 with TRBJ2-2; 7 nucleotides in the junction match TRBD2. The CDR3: CATSETTGGRGELFF. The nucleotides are TGTGCCACCAGTGAAACGACGGGAGGCCGCGGGGAGCTGTTTTTT.